The entry that follows covers one TCR beta chain sequence. The data belong to a study of CD8 T cells in Susac syndrome. With random hexamers, 0.5 to 1 ug RNA was reverse transcribed. immunoSEQ multiplex PCR amplified TCR beta CDR3 across 54 Vbeta, 13 Jbeta. TCRdb reprocessed the immunoSEQ multiplex PCR reads via MiXCR and lists one record per CDR3 protein. This sample has about 210,000 distinct CDR3 sequences, with around 93% found just once. Germline CDR1 and CDR2: SGDLS and YYNGEE. This CDR3 spans 13 amino acids. The trim removed 4 bases at V and 8 bases at J, leaving 7 bases unmatched. Both CD4+ and CD8+ T cells were negatively isolated, and TEMRA cells underwent FACS enrichment.

The genes are TRBV9 and TRBJ1-2; 8 nucleotides match TRBD1. The sequenced sample consisted of CD4+ T cells from PBMCs. The TCR sequence derives from a human donor with Susac syndrome. The CDR3 spells CASSPGQGLGYTF. CDR3 in DNA: TGTGCCAGCAGCCCCGGACAGGGTCTAGGCTACACCTTC.